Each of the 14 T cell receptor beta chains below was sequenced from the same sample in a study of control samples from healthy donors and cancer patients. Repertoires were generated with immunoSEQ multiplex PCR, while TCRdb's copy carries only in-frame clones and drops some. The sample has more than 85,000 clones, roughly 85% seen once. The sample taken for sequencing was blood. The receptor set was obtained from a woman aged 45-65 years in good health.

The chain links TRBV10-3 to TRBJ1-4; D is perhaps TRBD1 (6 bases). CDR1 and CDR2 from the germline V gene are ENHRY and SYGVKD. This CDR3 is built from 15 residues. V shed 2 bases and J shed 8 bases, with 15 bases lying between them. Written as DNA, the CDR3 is TGTGCCATCAGTGAGAGAGGGGGAGGGGGGGAAAAACTGTTTTTT. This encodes CAISERGGGGEKLFF.

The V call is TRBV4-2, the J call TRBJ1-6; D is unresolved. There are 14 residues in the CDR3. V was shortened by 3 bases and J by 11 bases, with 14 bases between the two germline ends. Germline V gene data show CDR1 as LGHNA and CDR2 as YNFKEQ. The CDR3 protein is CASSHDHWLPPLHF. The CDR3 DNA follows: TGTGCCAGCAGCCACGATCACTGGCTTCCACCCCTCCACTTT.

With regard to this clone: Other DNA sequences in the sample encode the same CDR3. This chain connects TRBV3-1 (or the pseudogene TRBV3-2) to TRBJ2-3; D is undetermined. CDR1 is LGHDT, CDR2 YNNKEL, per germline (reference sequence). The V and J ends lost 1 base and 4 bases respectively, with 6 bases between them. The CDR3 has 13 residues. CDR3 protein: CASSQGVADTQYF. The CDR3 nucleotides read TGTGCCAGCAGCCAAGGCGTCGCAGATACGCAGTATTTT.

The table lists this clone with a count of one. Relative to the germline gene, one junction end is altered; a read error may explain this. The CDR3 DNA reads as TGTGCCAGCAGCTTAGGGGTTGTTTACCGGGGAGCTGTTTTT. It encodes CASSLGVVYRGAVF. This chain links TRBV7-9 with TRBJ2-2, with D possibly being TRBD2 (5 bases). The V gene's germline CDR1 is SEHNR and CDR2 FQNEAQ (reference sequence). This CDR3 is 14 amino acids long.

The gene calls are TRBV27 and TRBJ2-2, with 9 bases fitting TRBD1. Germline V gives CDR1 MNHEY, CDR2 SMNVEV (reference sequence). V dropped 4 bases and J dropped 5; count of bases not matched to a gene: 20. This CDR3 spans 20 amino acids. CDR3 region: CASSSPRPNRGQRRTGELFF. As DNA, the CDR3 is TGTGCCAGCAGTTCCCCCCGACCTAACAGGGGGCAGAGAAGGACCGGGGAGCTGTTTTTT.

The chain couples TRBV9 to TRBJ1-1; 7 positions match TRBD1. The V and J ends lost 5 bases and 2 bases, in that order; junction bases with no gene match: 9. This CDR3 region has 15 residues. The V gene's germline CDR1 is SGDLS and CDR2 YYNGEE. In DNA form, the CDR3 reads TGTGCCAGCAGTACCTCAGGGGGTAGAAACACTGAAGCTTTCTTT. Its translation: CASSTSGGRNTEAFF.

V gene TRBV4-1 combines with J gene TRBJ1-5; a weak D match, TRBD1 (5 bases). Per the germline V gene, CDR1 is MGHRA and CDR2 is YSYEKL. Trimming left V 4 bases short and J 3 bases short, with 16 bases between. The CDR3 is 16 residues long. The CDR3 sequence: CASSPADRGDNQPQHF. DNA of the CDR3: TGCGCCAGCAGCCCCGCAGATCGGGGCGACAATCAGCCCCAGCATTTT.

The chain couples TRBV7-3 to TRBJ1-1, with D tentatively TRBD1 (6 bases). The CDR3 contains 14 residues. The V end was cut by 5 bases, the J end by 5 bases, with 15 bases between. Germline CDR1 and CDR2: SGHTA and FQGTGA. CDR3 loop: CASSQSGGTTEAFF. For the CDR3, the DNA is TGTGCCAGCAGCCAATCGGGGGGCACGACTGAAGCTTTCTTT.

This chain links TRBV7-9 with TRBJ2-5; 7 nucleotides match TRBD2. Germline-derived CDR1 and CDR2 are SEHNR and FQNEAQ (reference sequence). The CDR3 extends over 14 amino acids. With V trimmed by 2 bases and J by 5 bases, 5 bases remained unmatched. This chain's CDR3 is CASSLKAGVETQYF. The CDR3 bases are TGTGCCAGCAGCTTAAAGGCGGGAGTGGAGACCCAGTACTTC.

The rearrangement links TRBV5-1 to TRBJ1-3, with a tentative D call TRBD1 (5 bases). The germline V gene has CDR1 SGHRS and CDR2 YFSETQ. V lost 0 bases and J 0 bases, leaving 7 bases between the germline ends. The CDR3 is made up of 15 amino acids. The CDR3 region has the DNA TGCGCCAGCAGCTTGGGGGGACGCTCTGGAAACACCATATATTTT. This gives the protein CASSLGGRSGNTIYF.

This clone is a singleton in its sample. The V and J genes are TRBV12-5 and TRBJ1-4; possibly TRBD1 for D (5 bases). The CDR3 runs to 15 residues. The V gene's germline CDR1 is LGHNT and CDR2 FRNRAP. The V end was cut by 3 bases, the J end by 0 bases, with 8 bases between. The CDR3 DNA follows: TGTGCTAGTGGTTTAGGGGACGCAACTAATGAAAAACTGTTTTTT. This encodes CASGLGDATNEKLFF. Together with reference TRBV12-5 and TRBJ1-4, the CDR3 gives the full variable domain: DARVTQTPRHKVTEMGQEVTMRCQPILGHNTVFWYRQTMMQGLELLAYFRNRAPLDDSGMPKDRFSAEMPDATLATLKIQPSEPRDSAVYFCASGLGDATNEKLFFGSGTQLSVL.

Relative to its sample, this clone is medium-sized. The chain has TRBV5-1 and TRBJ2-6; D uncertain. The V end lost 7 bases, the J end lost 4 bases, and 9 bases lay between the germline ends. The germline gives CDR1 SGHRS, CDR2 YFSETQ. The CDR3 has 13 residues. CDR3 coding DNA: TGCGCCAGCCGTGATACCGGGGCCAACGTCCTGACTTTC. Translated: CASRDTGANVLTF.

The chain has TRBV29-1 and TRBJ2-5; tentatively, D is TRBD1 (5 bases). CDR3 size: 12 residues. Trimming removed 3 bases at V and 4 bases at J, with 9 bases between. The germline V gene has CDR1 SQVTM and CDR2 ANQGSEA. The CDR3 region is CSVEHRIETQYF. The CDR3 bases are TGCAGCGTTGAGCACAGGATAGAGACCCAGTACTTC.

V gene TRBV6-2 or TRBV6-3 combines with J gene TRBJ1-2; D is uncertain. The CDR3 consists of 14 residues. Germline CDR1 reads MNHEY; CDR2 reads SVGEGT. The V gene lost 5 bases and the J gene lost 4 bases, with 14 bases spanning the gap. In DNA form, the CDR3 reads TGTGCCAGCAGTCCGGGTACGGGTTCCTATGGCTACACCTTC. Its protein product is CASSPGTGSYGYTF.